The clone carrying this TCR beta chain was recorded at least ten times. The sample comes from a study of T cell repertoires in cytomegalovirus infection. Whole-study context: In public TCR beta signatures, there were indications of both CMV infection and matching HLA type.

Via MiXCR, TCRdb re-called the reads, giving one row per CDR3 protein. The table lists under 95,000 distinct CDR3 sequences, about 4.2% of them singletons, with 20% to 25% in the top ten. The CDR3 spans 14 residues. The V segment lost 4 bases and the J segment 8 bases; nucleotides outside the gene matches: 7. CDR1 and CDR2 (germline): SGHNT, YYREEE (reference sequence). This chain links TRBV5-4 with TRBJ2-1, with 9 bases matching TRBD1. Sequenced sample: PBMCs. The clonotype was recovered from a human donor in good health (CMV status not recorded). Some clones in this sample may be carry-over from other donors' samples. CDR3 protein: CASSRRTGVHEQFF. CDR3 sequence (DNA): TGTGCCAGCAGCAGGAGGACAGGGGTCCATGAGCAGTTCTTC.